Listed here are 20 T cell receptor beta chains from one sample, sequenced in a study of Graves' ophthalmopathy and Graves' hyperthyroidism. Amplification from RNA transcripts yielded the TCR beta CDR3 regions. HTBI primers primed a first-round RT-PCR, and a second-round multiplex PCR followed. In TCRdb, the multiplex PCR reads were re-called with MiXCR into one record per CDR3 protein. The repertoire includes around 400,000 distinct CDR3 sequences, roughly 20% of them detected once, and 2.5% to 3.5% sits in the top ten. Sequenced sample: peripheral blood. These receptors all stem from a woman younger than 30 with stable Graves' hyperthyroidism.

This rearrangement joins TRBV15 to TRBJ2-2; TRBD2 agrees at 10 bases. CDR1 LNHNV and CDR2 YYDKDF come from the germline V gene (reference sequence). The V gene end was trimmed by 2 bases and the J gene end by 0 bases; junction bases not matched to a gene: 3. This CDR3 spans 17 amino acids. As DNA, the CDR3 is TGTGCCACCAGCAGATGGACTAGCGGCGCGAACACCGGGGAGCTGTTTTTT. Its protein is CATSRWTSGANTGELFF.

There are many counts of this clonotype. The V and J genes are TRBV2 and TRBJ1-6; D might be TRBD1 (6 bases). Trimming stripped 8 bases from V and 10 bases from J, with 18 bases between. Germline CDR1 and CDR2: SNHLY and FYNNEI. CDR3 size: 14 residues. The CDR3 here is CASGRGDQGSPLHF. The CDR3 bases are TGTGCCAGCGGCCGGGGAGACCAGGGGTCACCCCTCCACTTT.

This clonotype was seen ten or more times. CDR3 region: CASSLSGQGSYEQYF. The CDR3 bases are TGTGCCAGCAGTTTATCTGGGCAGGGCTCCTACGAGCAGTACTTC. The chain recombines TRBV28 with TRBJ2-7; D perhaps matches TRBD1 (5 bases). The germline V gene encodes CDR1 MDHEN and CDR2 SYDVKM. This CDR3 has 15 residues. Trimming cost V 1 base and J 0 bases, with 10 bases left between them. The complete variable domain, with remaining parts taken from reference TRBV28 and TRBJ2-7, reads DVKVTQSSRYLVKRTGEKVFLECVQDMDHENMFWYRQDPGLGLRLIYFSYDVKMKEKGDIPEGYSVSREKKERFSLILESASTNQTSMYLCASSLSGQGSYEQYFGPGTRLTVT.

This clonotype was seen repeatedly, ten times or more. The J gene is TRBJ2-5, the V gene TRBV11-2, with a possible D match to TRBD1 (6 bases). V lost 6 bases to trimming and J lost 2 bases, with 13 bases between them. This CDR3 contains 14 residues. Germline values: CDR1 SGHAT, CDR2 FQNNGV. CDR3 bases: TGTGCCAGCAGGAGGGGGTTAAGGCAAGAGACCCAGTACTTC. Encoded protein: CASRRGLRQETQYF. The full variable domain, with the rest looked up from reference TRBV11-2 and TRBJ2-5, is EAGVAQSPRYKIIEKRQSVAFWCNPISGHATLYWYQQILGQGPKLLIQFQNNGVVDDSQLPKDRFSAERLKGVDSTLKIQPAKLEDSAVYLCASRRGLRQETQYFGPGTRLLVL.

The table lists this clonotype with many counts. The chain links TRBV5-1 to TRBJ1-2; possibly TRBD1 for D (5 bases). V was cut by 4 bases and J by 4 bases, with 14 bases left in between. The CDR3 is 14 residues long. Per germline, CDR1 SGHRS and CDR2 YFSETQ. This chain's CDR3 is CASSPEQGGYGYTF. The CDR3 bases are TGCGCCAGCAGCCCCGAGCAGGGTGGCTATGGCTACACCTTC.

The sample holds many counts of this clonotype. The rearrangement links TRBV12-3 or TRBV12-4 to TRBJ1-2; a possible D gene is TRBD1 (5 bases). Trimming took off 6 bases at V and 2 bases at J, with 10 bases between the two ends. The CDR3 covers 13 residues. The CDR3 protein is CASSIRDNYGYTF. The DNA of the CDR3 is TGTGCCAGCAGCATTCGGGACAACTATGGCTACACCTTC.

The chain combines TRBV3-1 with TRBJ1-1, with TRBD1 matching over 7 bases. With 0 bases clipped from V and 5 bases from J, the junction kept 6 bases outside the gene matches. This CDR3 has 15 amino acids. The V gene's germline CDR1 is LGHDT and CDR2 YNNKEL (reference sequence). As DNA, the CDR3 is TGTGCCAGCAGCCAAGATATCGCAGGGGGAACTGAAGCTTTCTTT. Its translation is CASSQDIAGGTEAFF.

In its sample, this clonotype was seen many times. The rearrangement uses TRBV28 and TRBJ1-1; D is possibly TRBD1 (5 bases). Trimming cost V 7 bases and J 1 base, with 10 bases left between them. Germline V gene lookup returns CDR1 MDHEN and CDR2 SYDVKM. The CDR3 is 13 amino acids. For the CDR3, the DNA is TGTGCCAGCACTATGGGGGGGAACACTGAAGCTTTCTTT. Translated, it gives CASTMGGNTEAFF.

Details on this clonotype: This may stem from a read error, because a much larger clone lies one nucleotide away. This sequence joins TRBV19 and TRBJ1-1; possibly TRBD1 for D (5 bases). The CDR3 is 14 residues long. Per the germline V gene, CDR1 is LNHDA and CDR2 is SQIVND (reference sequence). The CDR3 DNA is TGTGCCAGTAGTATAGAGGGGACCGTTGTTGAAGCTTGCTTT. Amino acid sequence: CASSIEGTVVEACF.

This clonotype was counted many times. The gene calls are TRBV15 and TRBJ2-5; 7 positions match TRBD2. The CDR3 is made up of 15 amino acids. CDR1 is LNHNV and CDR2 is YYDKDF in the germline V gene (reference sequence). With V trimmed by 2 bases and J by 5 bases, 8 bases remained unmatched. The CDR3 bases are TGTGCCACCAGCAGATATGCGGGAGCGGGGGAGACCCAGTACTTC. Amino acid sequence: CATSRYAGAGETQYF.

The rearrangement links TRBV2 to TRBJ2-7; 8 nucleotides match TRBD2. V lost 6 bases and J lost 4; bases outside the gene matches: 14. CDR1 is SNHLY, CDR2 FYNNEI, per germline. CDR3 length: 16 residues. The CDR3 DNA follows: TGTGCCAGCAGCTCACCACCGGGACTAGTCCAGTACGAGCAGTACTTC. Amino acids: CASSSPPGLVQYEQYF.

This clonotype appeared once. This sequence joins TRBV20-1 and TRBJ2-7; 15 bases match TRBD2. The CDR3 has 17 amino acids. From germline, CDR1 is DFQATT and CDR2 SNEGSKA (reference sequence). V lost 6 bases and J lost 3; bases outside the gene matches: 12. The CDR3 DNA follows: TGCAGTGCCCCGGGACTAGCGGGAGGACAGTCGCACTACGAGCAGTACTTC. This sequence encodes CSAPGLAGGQSHYEQYF.

This rearrangement joins TRBV12-3 or TRBV12-4 to TRBJ2-2; 11 bases are a match to TRBD2. This CDR3 spans 16 amino acids. V lost 8 bases and J lost 5; bases outside the gene matches: 10. The CDR3: CASASGTSGATGELFF. In DNA, the CDR3 is TGTGCCAGCGCCTCAGGGACTAGCGGCGCAACCGGGGAGCTGTTTTTT.

This clonotype was recorded at least ten times. The chain combines TRBV12-3 or TRBV12-4 with TRBJ1-6; D may be TRBD1 (5 bases). V was clipped by 6 bases and J by 5 bases, with 17 bases between them. The CDR3 spans 16 residues. Here the CDR3 DNA reads TGTGCCAGCAGCCGTTTAGGGACGGATAATAATTCACCCCTCCACTTT. The encoded protein is CASSRLGTDNNSPLHF.

A few counts support this clonotype. This may be a read error, as it is one base from a much larger clone. V gene TRBV7-8 combines with J gene TRBJ2-2; D is unresolved. Trimming took 1 base from V and 6 from J, leaving 9 bases between them. The CDR3 is 14 residues long. Germline CDR1 is SGHVS and CDR2 is FQNEAQ. CDR3: CASSLGWYAGELFF. The CDR3 DNA reads as TGTGCCAGCAGCTTAGGCTGGTACGCCGGGGAGCTGTTTTTT.

This clonotype was recorded many times. This rearrangement joins TRBV12-3 or TRBV12-4 to TRBJ2-5, with 7 nucleotides matching TRBD1. This CDR3 contains 14 residues. The junction had 5 bases not matched to a gene; V was cut back by 3 bases and J by 4 bases. The CDR3 is CASSFNDRAETQYF. The CDR3 DNA is TGTGCCAGCAGTTTCAACGACAGGGCAGAGACCCAGTACTTC.

This clonotype has a count of ten or more. V is TRBV12-3 or TRBV12-4 and J is TRBJ2-7, with D tentatively TRBD2 (5 bases). The V end lost 0 bases, the J end lost 6 bases, and 12 bases lay between the germline ends. CDR3 length: 14 residues. CDR3 region: CASSLAPVAPEQYF. The CDR3 coding sequence is TGTGCCAGCAGTTTAGCGCCGGTAGCGCCCGAGCAGTACTTC.

Remarks on this clonotype: This may stem from a read error, because a much larger clone lies one nucleotide away. This chain joins TRBV5-1 and TRBJ1-1, with unresolved D. The CDR3 runs to 14 residues. CDR1 is SGHRS, CDR2 YFSETQ, per germline. The CDR3 loop is CTSSLELGDTEAFF. The CDR3 DNA sequence: TGCACCAGCAGCTTGGAGCTCGGGGACACTGAAGCTTTCTTT.

This clonotype was seen at least ten times. The chain joins TRBV28 to TRBJ1-1, with 11 bases matching TRBD1. This CDR3 is built from 14 residues. Trimming at V came to 4 bases and at J to 9 bases, leaving 7 bases not matched to a gene. The germline V gene encodes CDR1 MDHEN and CDR2 SYDVKM. The CDR3 nucleotides read TGTGCCAGCAGTTGGACAGGGGGCGGGCGTAAAGCTTTCTTT. Translating gives CASSWTGGGRKAFF.

This clonotype has only a few counts. A much larger clonotype is one base distant, so this may be a read error. The chain carries TRBV2 and TRBJ1-4, with D perhaps TRBD1 (6 bases). The CDR3 spans 16 residues. The V and J ends lost 7 bases and 8 bases respectively, with 23 bases between them. Per the germline V gene, CDR1 is SNHLY and CDR2 is FYNNEI. The CDR3 loop is CASNVTSGTYDEKLFF. CDR3 nucleotide sequence: TGTGCCAGCAATGTAACTAGCGGGACATACGACGAAAAACTGTTTTTT.